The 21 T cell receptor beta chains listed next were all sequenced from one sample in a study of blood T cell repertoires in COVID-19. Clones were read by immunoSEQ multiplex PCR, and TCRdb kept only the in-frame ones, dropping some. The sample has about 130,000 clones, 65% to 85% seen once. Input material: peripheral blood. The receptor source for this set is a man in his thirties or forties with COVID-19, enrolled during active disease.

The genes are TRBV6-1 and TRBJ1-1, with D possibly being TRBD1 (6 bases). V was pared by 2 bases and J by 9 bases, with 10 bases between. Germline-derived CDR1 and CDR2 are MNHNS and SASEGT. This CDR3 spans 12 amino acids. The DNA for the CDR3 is TGTGCCAGCAGTGAATGGGGGCACAAAGCTTTCTTT. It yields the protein CASSEWGHKAFF.

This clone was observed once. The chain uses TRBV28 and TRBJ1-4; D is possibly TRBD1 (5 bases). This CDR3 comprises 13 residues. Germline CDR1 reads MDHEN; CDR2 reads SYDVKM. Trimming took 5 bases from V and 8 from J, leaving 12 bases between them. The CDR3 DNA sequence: TGTGCCAGCAGTCTCCCGGGGGAGGAAAAACTGTTTTTT. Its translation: CASSLPGEEKLFF.

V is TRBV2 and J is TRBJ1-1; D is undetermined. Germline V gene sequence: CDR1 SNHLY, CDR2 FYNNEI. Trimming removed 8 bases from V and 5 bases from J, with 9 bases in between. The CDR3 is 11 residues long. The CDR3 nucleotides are TGTGCCAGCCGGAGGGTTACTGAAGCTTTCTTT. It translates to CASRRVTEAFF.

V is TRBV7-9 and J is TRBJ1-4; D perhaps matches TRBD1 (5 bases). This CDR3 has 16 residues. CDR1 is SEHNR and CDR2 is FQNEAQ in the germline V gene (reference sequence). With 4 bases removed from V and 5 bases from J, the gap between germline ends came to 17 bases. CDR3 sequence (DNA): TGTGCCAGCAGCTCCTCGGGGGTCGGAAGAAATGAAAAACTGTTTTTT. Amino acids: CASSSSGVGRNEKLFF.

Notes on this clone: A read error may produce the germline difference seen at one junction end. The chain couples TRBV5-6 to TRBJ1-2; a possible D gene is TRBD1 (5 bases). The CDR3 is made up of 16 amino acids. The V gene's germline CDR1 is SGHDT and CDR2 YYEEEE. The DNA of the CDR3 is TGTGCCAGCAGCTTGTTTCGGGCAGTATGGGACTACGGCTACACCTTC. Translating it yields CASSLFRAVWDYGYTF.

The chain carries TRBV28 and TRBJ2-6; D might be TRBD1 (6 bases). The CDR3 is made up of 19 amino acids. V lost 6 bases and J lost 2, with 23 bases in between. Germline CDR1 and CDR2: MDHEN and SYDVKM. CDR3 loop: CASRRRQAFLTTGANVLTF. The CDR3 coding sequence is TGTGCCAGCAGGCGGCGACAGGCCTTCCTGACCACTGGGGCCAACGTCCTGACTTTC. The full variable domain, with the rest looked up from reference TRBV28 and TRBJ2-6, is DVKVTQSSRYLVKRTGEKVFLECVQDMDHENMFWYRQDPGLGLRLIYFSYDVKMKEKGDIPEGYSVSREKKERFSLILESASTNQTSMYLCASRRRQAFLTTGANVLTFGAGSRLTVL.

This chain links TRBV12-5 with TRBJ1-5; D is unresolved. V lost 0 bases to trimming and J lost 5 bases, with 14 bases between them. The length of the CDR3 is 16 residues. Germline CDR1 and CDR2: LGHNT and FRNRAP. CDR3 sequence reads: CASGLVAYGGDQPQHF. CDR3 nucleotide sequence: TGTGCTAGTGGTTTGGTAGCCTACGGCGGAGATCAGCCCCAGCATTTT.

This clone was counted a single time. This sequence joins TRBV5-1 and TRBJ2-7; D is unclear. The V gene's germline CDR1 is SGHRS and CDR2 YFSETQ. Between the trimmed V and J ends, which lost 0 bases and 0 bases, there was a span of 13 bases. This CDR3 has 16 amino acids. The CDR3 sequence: CASSLEVGSSSYEQYF. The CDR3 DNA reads TGCGCCAGCAGCTTGGAAGTCGGTAGCAGCTCCTACGAGCAGTACTTC. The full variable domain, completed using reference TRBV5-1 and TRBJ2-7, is KAGVTQTPRYLIKTRGQQVTLSCSPISGHRSVSWYQQTPGQGLQFLFEYFSETQRNKGNFPGRFSGRQFSNSRSEMNVSTLELGDSALYLCASSLEVGSSSYEQYFGPGTRLTVT.

Here the CDR3 DNA reads TGTGCCAGCAGTGAGACCTGGGGGCAACAGCCCCAGCATTTT. It yields the protein CASSETWGQQPQHF. The V gene is TRBV2, the J gene TRBJ1-5; D is possibly TRBD1 (6 bases). The CDR3 is made up of 14 amino acids. CDR1 SNHLY and CDR2 FYNNEI come from the germline V gene. V was pared by 3 bases and J by 7 bases, with 13 bases between.

The CDR3: CASSTRSPGQGSYEQYF. In DNA form, the CDR3 reads TGTGCCAGCAGTACGCGATCCCCGGGACAGGGGTCCTACGAGCAGTACTTC. The chain combines TRBV27 with TRBJ2-7, with 10 bases that match TRBD1. This CDR3 comprises 17 residues. With V trimmed by 5 bases and J by 1 base, 11 bases remained unmatched. Germline V lookup: CDR1 MNHEY, CDR2 SMNVEV (reference sequence).

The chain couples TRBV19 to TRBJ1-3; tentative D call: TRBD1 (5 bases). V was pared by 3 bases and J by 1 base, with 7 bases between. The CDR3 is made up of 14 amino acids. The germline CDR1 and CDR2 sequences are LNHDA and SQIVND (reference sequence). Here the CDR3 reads CASSMGPSGNTIYF. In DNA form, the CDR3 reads TGTGCCAGTAGTATGGGGCCGTCTGGAAACACCATATATTTT. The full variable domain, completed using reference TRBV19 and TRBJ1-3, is DGGITQSPKYLFRKEGQNVTLSCEQNLNHDAMYWYRQDPGQGLRLIYYSQIVNDFQKGDIAEGYSVSREKKESFPLTVTSAQKNPTAFYLCASSMGPSGNTIYFGEGSWLTVV.

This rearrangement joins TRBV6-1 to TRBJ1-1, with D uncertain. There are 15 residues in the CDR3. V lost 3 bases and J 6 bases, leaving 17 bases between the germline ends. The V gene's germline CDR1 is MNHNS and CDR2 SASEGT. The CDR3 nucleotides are TGTGCCAGCAGTGACGGGAATTCAGGCTCCTCTGAAGCTTTCTTT. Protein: CASSDGNSGSSEAFF.

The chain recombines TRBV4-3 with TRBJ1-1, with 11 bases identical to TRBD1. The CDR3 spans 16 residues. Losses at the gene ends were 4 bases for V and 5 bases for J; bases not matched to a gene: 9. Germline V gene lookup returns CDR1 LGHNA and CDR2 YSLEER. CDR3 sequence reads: CASSLVTGTGGTEAFF. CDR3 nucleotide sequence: TGCGCCAGCAGCCTAGTTACCGGGACAGGGGGGACTGAAGCTTTCTTT.

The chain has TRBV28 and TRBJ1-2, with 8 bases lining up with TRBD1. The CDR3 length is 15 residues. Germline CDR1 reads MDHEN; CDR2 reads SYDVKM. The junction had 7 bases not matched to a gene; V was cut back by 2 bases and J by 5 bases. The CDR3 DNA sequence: TGTGCCAGCAGTTTACAGGGGGCAGAGGTGTATGGCTACACCTTC. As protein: CASSLQGAEVYGYTF.

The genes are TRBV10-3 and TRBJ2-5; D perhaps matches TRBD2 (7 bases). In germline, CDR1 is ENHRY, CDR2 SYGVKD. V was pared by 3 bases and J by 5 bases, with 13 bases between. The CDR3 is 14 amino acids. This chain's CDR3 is CAISDPGGRETQYF. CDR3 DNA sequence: TGTGCCATCAGTGATCCCGGGGGGCGGGAGACCCAGTACTTC.

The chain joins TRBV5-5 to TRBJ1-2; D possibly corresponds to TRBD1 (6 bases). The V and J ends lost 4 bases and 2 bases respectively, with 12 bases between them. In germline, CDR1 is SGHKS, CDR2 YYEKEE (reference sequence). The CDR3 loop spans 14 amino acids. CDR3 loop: CASSPGGANYGYTF. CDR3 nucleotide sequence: TGTGCCAGCAGCCCGGGGGGGGCGAACTATGGCTACACCTTC.

In nucleotides, the CDR3 is TGTGCCACCCAAGACCGTAACCTGGGCCACGAGCAGTACTTC. Protein product: CATQDRNLGHEQYF. J is TRBJ2-7 and V is TRBV6-6, with no clear D. The germline gives CDR1 MNHNY, CDR2 SVGAGI (reference sequence). The CDR3 consists of 14 residues. V dropped 10 bases and J dropped 5 bases, with 21 bases sitting between them.

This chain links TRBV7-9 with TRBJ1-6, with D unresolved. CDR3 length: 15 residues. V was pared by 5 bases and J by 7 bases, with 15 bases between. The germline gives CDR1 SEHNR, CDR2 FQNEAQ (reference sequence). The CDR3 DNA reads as TGTGCCAGCAGCCCCCTGAGGGCTGCGAATTCACCCCTCCACTTT. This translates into CASSPLRAANSPLHF.

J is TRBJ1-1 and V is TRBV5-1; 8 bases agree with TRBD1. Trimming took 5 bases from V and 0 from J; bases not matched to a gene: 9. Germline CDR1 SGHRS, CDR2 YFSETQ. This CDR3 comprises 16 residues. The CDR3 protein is CASSFGTGHMNTEAFF. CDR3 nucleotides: TGCGCCAGCAGTTTCGGGACAGGACATATGAACACTGAAGCTTTCTTT.

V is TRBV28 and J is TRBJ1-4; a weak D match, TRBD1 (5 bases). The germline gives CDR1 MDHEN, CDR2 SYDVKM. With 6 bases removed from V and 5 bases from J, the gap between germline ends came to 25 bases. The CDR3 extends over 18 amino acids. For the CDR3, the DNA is TGTGCCAGCAGGACCTTACTTTTCTTTCAGGGTGGGAATGAAAAACTGTTTTTT. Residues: CASRTLLFFQGGNEKLFF.

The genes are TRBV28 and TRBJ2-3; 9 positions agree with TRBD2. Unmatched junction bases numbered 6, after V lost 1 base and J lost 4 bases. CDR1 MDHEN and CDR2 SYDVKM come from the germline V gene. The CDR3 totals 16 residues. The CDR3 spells CASSLSIAGVSDTQYF. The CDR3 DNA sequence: TGTGCCAGCAGTTTATCCATAGCGGGAGTTTCAGATACGCAGTATTTT.